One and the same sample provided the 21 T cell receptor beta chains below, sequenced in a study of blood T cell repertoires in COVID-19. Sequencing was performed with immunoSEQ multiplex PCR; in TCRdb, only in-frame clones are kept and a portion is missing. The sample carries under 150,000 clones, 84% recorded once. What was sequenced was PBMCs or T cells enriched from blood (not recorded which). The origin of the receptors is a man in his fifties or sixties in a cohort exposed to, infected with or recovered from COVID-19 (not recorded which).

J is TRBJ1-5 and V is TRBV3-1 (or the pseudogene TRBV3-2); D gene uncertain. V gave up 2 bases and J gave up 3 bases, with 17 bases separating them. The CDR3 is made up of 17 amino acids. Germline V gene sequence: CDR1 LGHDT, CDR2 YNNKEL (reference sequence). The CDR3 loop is CASSQTMGRTDNQPQHF. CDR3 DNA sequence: TGTGCCAGCAGCCAAACCATGGGGAGGACTGACAATCAGCCCCAGCATTTT.

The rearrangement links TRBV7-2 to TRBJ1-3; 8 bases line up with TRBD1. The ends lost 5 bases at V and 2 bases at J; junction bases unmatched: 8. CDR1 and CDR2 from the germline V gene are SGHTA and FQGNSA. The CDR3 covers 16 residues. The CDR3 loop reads CASSPAGGLAGNTIYF. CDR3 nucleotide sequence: TGTGCCAGCAGCCCCGCAGGGGGCTTGGCTGGAAACACCATATATTTT.

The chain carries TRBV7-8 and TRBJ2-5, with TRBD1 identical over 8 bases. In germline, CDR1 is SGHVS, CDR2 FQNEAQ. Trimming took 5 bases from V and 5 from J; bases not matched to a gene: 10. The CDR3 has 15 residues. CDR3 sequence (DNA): TGTGCCAGCAGCCACCGGACAGGGACACGGGAGACCCAGTACTTC. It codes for CASSHRTGTRETQYF.

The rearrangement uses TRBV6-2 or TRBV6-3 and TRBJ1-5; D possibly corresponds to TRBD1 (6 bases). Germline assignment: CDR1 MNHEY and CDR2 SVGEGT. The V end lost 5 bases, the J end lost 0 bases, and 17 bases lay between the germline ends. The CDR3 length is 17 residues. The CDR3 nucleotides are TGTGCCAGCAGTAAACCAAGACAGGTTTTTAGCAATCAGCCCCAGCATTTT. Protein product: CASSKPRQVFSNQPQHF.

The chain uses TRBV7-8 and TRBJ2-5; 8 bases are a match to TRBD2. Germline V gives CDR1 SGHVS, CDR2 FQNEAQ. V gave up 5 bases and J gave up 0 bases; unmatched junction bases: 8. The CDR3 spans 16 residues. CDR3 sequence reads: CASSPSPGGHQETQYF. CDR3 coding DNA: TGTGCCAGCAGCCCGTCCCCGGGGGGGCACCAAGAGACCCAGTACTTC.

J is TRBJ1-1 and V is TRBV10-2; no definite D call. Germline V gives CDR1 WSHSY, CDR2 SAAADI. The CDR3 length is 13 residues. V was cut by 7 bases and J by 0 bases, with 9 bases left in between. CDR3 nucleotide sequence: TGCGCCAGCAAAGAACAGTTGAACACTGAAGCTTTCTTT. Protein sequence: CASKEQLNTEAFF.

CDR3 in DNA: TGTGCCAGCAGCTTAGGAGGCAGAGCTCTGAACACTGAAGCTTTCTTT. As protein: CASSLGGRALNTEAFF. The V and J genes are TRBV7-2 and TRBJ1-1; D is undetermined. CDR1 is SGHTA and CDR2 is FQGNSA in the germline V gene. V shed 1 base and J shed 0 bases, with 12 bases lying between them. This CDR3 spans 16 amino acids.

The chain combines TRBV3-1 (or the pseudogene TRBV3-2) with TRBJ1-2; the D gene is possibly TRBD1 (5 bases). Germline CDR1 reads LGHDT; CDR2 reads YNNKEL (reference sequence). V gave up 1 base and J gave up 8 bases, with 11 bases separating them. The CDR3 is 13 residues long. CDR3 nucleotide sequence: TGTGCCAGCAGCCAAGTTCAGGGTGAAGGCTACACCTTC. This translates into CASSQVQGEGYTF.

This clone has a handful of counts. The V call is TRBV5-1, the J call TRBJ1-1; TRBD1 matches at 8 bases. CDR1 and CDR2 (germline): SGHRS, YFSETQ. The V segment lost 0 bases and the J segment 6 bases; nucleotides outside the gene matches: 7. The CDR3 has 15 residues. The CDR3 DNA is TGCGCCAGCAGCTTGGGACAGGGGCAGGGTGCTGAAGCTTTCTTT. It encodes CASSLGQGQGAEAFF. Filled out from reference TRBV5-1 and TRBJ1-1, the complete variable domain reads KAGVTQTPRYLIKTRGQQVTLSCSPISGHRSVSWYQQTPGQGLQFLFEYFSETQRNKGNFPGRFSGRQFSNSRSEMNVSTLELGDSALYLCASSLGQGQGAEAFFGQGTRLTVV.

The CDR3 DNA reads as TGTGCCAGCAGGAACAGGGGGTCAGGAAAACTGTTTTTT. It yields the protein CASRNRGSGKLFF. The chain carries TRBV28 and TRBJ1-4; 8 bases fit TRBD1. Trimming at V came to 6 bases and at J to 10 bases, leaving 7 bases not matched to a gene. The CDR3 consists of 13 residues. Germline V CDR1 and CDR2: MDHEN, SYDVKM.

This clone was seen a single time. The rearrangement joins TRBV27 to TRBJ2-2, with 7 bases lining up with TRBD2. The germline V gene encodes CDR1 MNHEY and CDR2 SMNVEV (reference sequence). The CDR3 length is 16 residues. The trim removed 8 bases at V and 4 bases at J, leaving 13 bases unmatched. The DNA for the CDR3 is TGTGCCAGCGGCAATCTACTAGCGCAGGGCACCGGGGAGCTGTTTTTT. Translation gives CASGNLLAQGTGELFF.

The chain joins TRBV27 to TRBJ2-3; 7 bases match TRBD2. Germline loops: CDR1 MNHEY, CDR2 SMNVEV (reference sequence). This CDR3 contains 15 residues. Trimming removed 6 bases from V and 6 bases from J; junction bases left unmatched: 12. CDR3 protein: CASRLFGGERDTQYF. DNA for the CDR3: TGTGCCAGCAGACTCTTTGGGGGGGAGAGGGATACGCAGTATTTT.

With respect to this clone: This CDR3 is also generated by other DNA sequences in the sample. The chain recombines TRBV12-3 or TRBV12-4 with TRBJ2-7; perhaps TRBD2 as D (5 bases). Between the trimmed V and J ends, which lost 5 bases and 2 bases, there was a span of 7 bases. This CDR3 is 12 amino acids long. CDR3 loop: CASSRDTYEQYF. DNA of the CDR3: TGTGCCAGCAGTCGGGATACCTACGAGCAGTACTTC.

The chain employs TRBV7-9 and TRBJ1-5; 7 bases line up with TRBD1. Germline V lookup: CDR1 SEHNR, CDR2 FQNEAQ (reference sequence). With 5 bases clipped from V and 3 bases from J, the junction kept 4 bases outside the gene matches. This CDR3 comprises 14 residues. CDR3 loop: CASSQGGPNQPQHF. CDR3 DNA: TGTGCCAGCAGCCAGGGGGGTCCCAATCAGCCCCAGCATTTT.

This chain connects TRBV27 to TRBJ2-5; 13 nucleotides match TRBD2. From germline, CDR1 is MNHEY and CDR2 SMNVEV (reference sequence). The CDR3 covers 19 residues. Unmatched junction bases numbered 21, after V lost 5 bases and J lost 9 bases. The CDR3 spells CASSQGRTSGRASKRAQYF. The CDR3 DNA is TGTGCCAGCAGTCAAGGTCGAACTAGCGGGAGGGCCAGCAAGCGGGCCCAGTACTTC.

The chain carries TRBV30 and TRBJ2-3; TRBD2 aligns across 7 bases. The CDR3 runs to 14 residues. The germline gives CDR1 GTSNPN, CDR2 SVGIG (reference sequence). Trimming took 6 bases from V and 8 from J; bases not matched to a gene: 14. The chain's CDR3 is CACERGLSRGTQYF. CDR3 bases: TGTGCCTGTGAGCGGGGACTCTCGAGAGGTACGCAGTATTTT.

The DNA for the CDR3 is TGTGCCAGCAGCTCCCAGGGGAATCAGCCCCAGCATTTT. Its protein product is CASSSQGNQPQHF. The J gene is TRBJ1-5, the V gene TRBV7-6; maybe TRBD1 (6 bases). The CDR3 is 13 amino acids. Germline V gene data show CDR1 as SGHVS and CDR2 as FNYEAQ. V dropped 4 bases and J dropped 4 bases, with 8 bases sitting between them.

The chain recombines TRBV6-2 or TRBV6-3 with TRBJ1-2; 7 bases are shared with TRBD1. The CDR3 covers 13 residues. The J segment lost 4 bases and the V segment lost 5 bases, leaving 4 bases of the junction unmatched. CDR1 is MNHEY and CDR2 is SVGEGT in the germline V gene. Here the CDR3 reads CASSRTGSYGYTF. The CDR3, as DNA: TGTGCCAGCAGTCGGACAGGCTCCTATGGCTACACCTTC.

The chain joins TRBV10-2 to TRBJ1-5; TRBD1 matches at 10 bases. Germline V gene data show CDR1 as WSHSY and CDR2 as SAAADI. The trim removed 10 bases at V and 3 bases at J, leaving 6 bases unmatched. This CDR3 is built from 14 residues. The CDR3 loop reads CATRQGAINQPQHF. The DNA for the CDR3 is TGCGCCACGCGACAGGGGGCAATCAATCAGCCCCAGCATTTT.

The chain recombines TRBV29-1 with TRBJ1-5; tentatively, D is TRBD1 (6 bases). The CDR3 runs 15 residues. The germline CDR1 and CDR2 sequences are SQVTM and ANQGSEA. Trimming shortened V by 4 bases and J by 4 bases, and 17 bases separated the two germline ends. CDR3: CSVVVSAGVNQPQHF. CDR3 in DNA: TGCAGCGTTGTGGTTTCGGCAGGGGTTAATCAGCCCCAGCATTTT.

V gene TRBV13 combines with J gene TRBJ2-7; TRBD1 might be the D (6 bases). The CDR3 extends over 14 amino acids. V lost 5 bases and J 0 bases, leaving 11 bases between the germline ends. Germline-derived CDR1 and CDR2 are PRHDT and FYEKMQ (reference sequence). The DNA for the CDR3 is TGTGCCAGCAGCCGCCGGGACACCTCCTACGAGCAGTACTTC. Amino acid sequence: CASSRRDTSYEQYF.